This T cell receptor beta chain is from a study of blood T cell repertoires in COVID-19. Turning to the study itself: The United States, Italy and Spain supplied acute and convalescent COVID-19 samples.

The germline V gene has CDR1 SNHLY and CDR2 FYNNEI. The V end was cut by 9 bases, the J end by 0 bases, with 12 bases between. The CDR3 length is 14 residues. Sequencing was performed with immunoSEQ multiplex PCR; in TCRdb, only in-frame clones are kept and a portion is missing. This table has around 58,000 clones, more than 80% appearing once. The study recruited people aged 18 to 89 years across under 25 US areas. This clonotype originated in a woman in her thirties or forties with acute COVID-19. The sequenced sample consisted of PBMCs or T cells enriched from blood (not recorded which). This chain joins TRBV2 and TRBJ1-3; unclear D gene. The CDR3 DNA follows: TGTGCCAGTACTACTTATACCTCTGGAAACACCATATATTTT. This gives the protein CASTTYTSGNTIYF.